Shown below are 32 T cell receptor beta chains from a single sample sequenced in a study of shared clonotypes between healthy human individuals. Data came from immunoSEQ multiplex PCR; TCRdb stores just in-frame clones and leaves some out. Here the sample spans over 700,000 clones, about two thirds being singletons. The material sequenced was memory CD4+ T cells sorted from blood. Subset in this sample: CD45RA-negative fraction. Every receptor here comes from a woman aged 25-40 years in good health.

The chain couples TRBV19 to TRBJ1-2, with D uncertain. Trimming cost V 5 bases and J 1 base, with 20 bases left between them. Germline CDR1 reads LNHDA; CDR2 reads SQIVND (reference sequence). This CDR3 has 17 amino acids. CDR3 sequence (DNA): TGTGCCAGTAGTTTTGGCTTACGGCGAGCCAATAACTATGGCTACACCTTC. Translating gives CASSFGLRRANNYGYTF.

This clone was counted at least ten times. The chain has TRBV6-5 and TRBJ1-1; possibly TRBD1 for D (5 bases). This CDR3 contains 14 residues. V was clipped by 6 bases and J by 3 bases, with 14 bases between them. Germline V gives CDR1 MNHEY, CDR2 SVGAGI. This CDR3 is CASRGTGLYTEAFF. DNA of the CDR3: TGTGCCAGCAGGGGAACGGGACTGTACACTGAAGCTTTCTTT.

The chain's CDR3 is CASSRRTSSYEQYF. CDR3 coding DNA: TGTGCCAGCAGTCGCCGGACATCCTCTTACGAGCAGTACTTC. The rearrangement links TRBV7-8 to TRBJ2-7, with D possibly TRBD1 on 5 matching bases. This CDR3 is built from 14 residues. Trimming pared 6 bases from V and 4 bases from J, leaving 16 bases between. CDR1 and CDR2 from the germline V gene are SGHVS and FQNEAQ.

The CDR3 bases are TGTGCCAGCAGTGCGCTAGCGGGAGGGCGGCAAGAGACCCAGTACTTC. Protein sequence: CASSALAGGRQETQYF. The V call is TRBV5-4, the J call TRBJ2-5, with TRBD2 matching over 12 bases. CDR1 is SGHNT and CDR2 is YYREEE in the germline V gene (reference sequence). This CDR3 has 16 residues. Losses at the gene ends were 5 bases for V and 2 bases for J; bases not matched to a gene: 7.

This clone occurred many times. This chain joins TRBV5-1 and TRBJ2-5; D call uncertain. This CDR3 is built from 14 residues. The V end was cut by 1 base, the J end by 1 base, with 8 bases between. Per germline, CDR1 SGHRS and CDR2 YFSETQ. The DNA for the CDR3 is TGCGCCAGCAGCTTGCGGCAGTTCCAAGAGACCCAGTACTTC. This gives the protein CASSLRQFQETQYF.

The V call is TRBV6-6, the J call TRBJ1-6, with TRBD1 matching over 7 bases. V dropped 6 bases and J dropped 5; count of bases not matched to a gene: 7. Germline CDR1 is MNHNY and CDR2 is SVGAGI (reference sequence). This CDR3 contains 15 residues. The CDR3 DNA reads TGTGCCAGCAGGCCTACGACAGGGAATAATTCACCCCTCCACTTT. Translation: CASRPTTGNNSPLHF.

This clone showed up just a few times. The rearrangement joins TRBV10-3 to TRBJ2-7, with 9 nucleotides matching TRBD1. The V gene end was trimmed by 10 bases and the J gene end by 5 bases; junction bases not matched to a gene: 12. CDR3 length equals 14 residues. Germline CDR1 reads ENHRY; CDR2 reads SYGVKD. DNA for the CDR3: TGTGCCACCGAGAGGGGGGACAGGGTTGACGAGCAGTACTTC. Protein product: CATERGDRVDEQYF.

This chain joins TRBV6-5 and TRBJ1-4; TRBD1 is a possible D gene (5 bases). The germline gives CDR1 MNHEY, CDR2 SVGAGI. V lost 6 bases and J lost 5, with 13 bases in between. CDR3 length: 14 amino acids. In nucleotides, the CDR3 is TGTGCCAGCAGCAGACAGCCACAGAATGAAAAACTGTTTTTT. Residues: CASSRQPQNEKLFF.

This clone was seen only a few times. The rearrangement links TRBV5-1 to TRBJ1-5; 8 bases agree with TRBD1. V shed 4 bases, J shed 4 bases, and the junction held 7 bases outside the gene matches. The germline V gene encodes CDR1 SGHRS and CDR2 YFSETQ. The CDR3 runs 15 residues. Here the CDR3 reads CASSPGQEGNQPQHF. CDR3 nucleotide sequence: TGCGCCAGCAGCCCGGGACAGGAAGGAAATCAGCCCCAGCATTTT.

The V and J genes are TRBV28 and TRBJ1-2; D call uncertain. The V gene lost 7 bases and the J gene lost 4 bases, with 7 bases spanning the gap. Germline CDR1 and CDR2: MDHEN and SYDVKM. CDR3 length equals 11 residues. CDR3 bases: TGTGCCAGCAACCACCGCTATGGCTACACCTTC. This encodes CASNHRYGYTF.

This clone was seen a handful of times. This chain joins TRBV29-1 and TRBJ2-7; D is possibly TRBD2 (6 bases). V was pared by 7 bases and J by 0 bases, with 13 bases between. The V gene's germline CDR1 is SQVTM and CDR2 ANQGSEA. The CDR3 spans 13 residues. CDR3 loop: CSAQGGSSYEQYF. The CDR3 coding sequence is TGCAGCGCCCAGGGAGGCTCCTCCTACGAGCAGTACTTC.

The CDR3 region has the DNA TGTGCCAGCAGTGATCTTTACAATGAGCAGTTCTTC. Residues: CASSDLYNEQFF. J is TRBJ2-1 and V is TRBV25-1; D is ambiguous. In germline, CDR1 is MGHDK, CDR2 SYGVNS. Trimming stripped 3 bases from V and 4 bases from J, with 4 bases between. CDR3 length: 12 residues.

J is TRBJ2-5 and V is TRBV7-2, with TRBD1 identical over 9 bases. The V segment lost 5 bases and the J segment 2 bases; nucleotides outside the gene matches: 9. This CDR3 contains 16 residues. Germline CDR1 is SGHTA and CDR2 is FQGNSA. CDR3 sequence: CASSQFRDRVQETQYF. The CDR3 DNA reads as TGTGCCAGCAGCCAATTCCGGGACAGGGTACAAGAGACCCAGTACTTC.

This rearrangement joins TRBV4-1 to TRBJ1-4; D perhaps matches TRBD1 (5 bases). Germline lookup yields CDR1 MGHRA and CDR2 YSYEKL. Trimming took 0 bases from V and 7 from J, leaving 9 bases between them. This CDR3 is 14 amino acids long. The CDR3 region has the DNA TGCGCCAGCAGCCAAGATCAGGGAGGTGAAAAACTGTTTTTT. It encodes CASSQDQGGEKLFF.

The chain uses TRBV7-9 and TRBJ1-3, with TRBD1 matching 9 bases. This CDR3 has 15 amino acids. Looked up from germline, CDR1 is SEHNR and CDR2 is FQNEAQ (reference sequence). Trimming took 6 bases from V and 0 from J; bases not matched to a gene: 3. CDR3: CASSRTGASGNTIYF. The CDR3 nucleotides are TGTGCCAGCAGTCGGACAGGGGCCTCTGGAAACACCATATATTTT. Using reference TRBV7-9 and TRBJ1-3 for the parts outside the CDR3, the full variable domain is DTGVSQNPRHKITKRGQNVTFRCDPISEHNRLYWYRQTLGQGPEFLTYFQNEAQLEKSRLLSDRFSAERPKGSFSTLEIQRTEQGDSAMYLCASSRTGASGNTIYFGEGSWLTVV.

J is TRBJ2-3 and V is TRBV18; a weak D match, TRBD1 (5 bases). This CDR3 is 14 amino acids long. Germline lookup yields CDR1 KGHSH and CDR2 LQKENI. The V end lost 4 bases, the J end lost 0 bases, and 8 bases lay between the germline ends. This CDR3 is CASSLGQSTDTQYF. CDR3 in DNA: TGTGCCAGCTCACTCGGACAAAGCACAGATACGCAGTATTTT.

The chain carries TRBV19 and TRBJ2-5, with 7 bases identical to TRBD2. This CDR3 is built from 14 residues. Germline V gene data show CDR1 as LNHDA and CDR2 as SQIVND (reference sequence). The V and J ends lost 3 bases and 2 bases, in that order; junction bases with no gene match: 3. The CDR3 here is CASSMASGQETQYF. CDR3 sequence (DNA): TGTGCCAGTAGTATGGCTAGCGGACAAGAGACCCAGTACTTC.

This clone was observed a few times. The CDR3 DNA follows: TGTGCCATCAGTCGGACAGGGGAGGGACAGCCCCAGCATTTT. The encoded protein is CAISRTGEGQPQHF. The gene calls are TRBV10-3 and TRBJ1-5; 9 nucleotides match TRBD1. V lost 5 bases to trimming and J lost 7 bases; unmatched junction nucleotides: 6. This CDR3 is 14 amino acids long. Germline values: CDR1 ENHRY, CDR2 SYGVKD.

This clone was recorded many times. V and J are TRBV15 and TRBJ1-1; unclear D gene. V was cut by 1 base and J by 6 bases, with 9 bases left in between. This CDR3 is built from 13 residues. Per the germline V gene, CDR1 is LNHNV and CDR2 is YYDKDF (reference sequence). The CDR3 reads CATSRGIGAEAFF. In DNA form, the CDR3 reads TGTGCCACCAGCAGAGGGATAGGCGCTGAAGCTTTCTTT.

The genes are TRBV7-9 and TRBJ2-7; 14 bases match TRBD2. Germline V gene lookup returns CDR1 SEHNR and CDR2 FQNEAQ (reference sequence). The CDR3 is 16 amino acids. J gave up 3 bases and V 5 bases, and 6 bases lay outside the gene matches. The CDR3 reads CASSIGTSGSVYEQYF. CDR3 nucleotides: TGTGCCAGCAGCATTGGGACTAGCGGGAGTGTCTACGAGCAGTACTTC.

This clone was seen once. The chain's CDR3 is CASSKAARSNEQFF. The CDR3, as DNA: TGTGCCAGCAGCAAAGCGGCTAGATCCAATGAGCAGTTCTTC. The chain uses TRBV21-1 and TRBJ2-1; the tabulated D call, TRBD2, remains unverified against the DNA. TRBV21-1 is flagged as a pseudogene. CDR3 length: 14 residues.

The chain employs TRBV2 and TRBJ2-4; 11 bases fit TRBD2. The CDR3 runs to 13 residues. Trimming took 6 bases from V and 11 from J; bases not matched to a gene: 6. Germline V CDR1 and CDR2: SNHLY, FYNNEI. The CDR3 nucleotides are TGTGCCAGCAGCCTAGCGGGAGGAGCATTTCAGTACTTC. Its translation is CASSLAGGAFQYF.

The gene calls are TRBV29-1 and TRBJ2-7, with 9 nucleotides matching TRBD1. In germline, CDR1 is SQVTM, CDR2 ANQGSEA. This CDR3 spans 13 amino acids. Trimming took 7 bases from V and 3 from J; bases not matched to a gene: 7. The CDR3 DNA sequence: TGCAGCGCCCAGGGGACAGGGTTCTACGAGCAGTACTTC. Encoded protein: CSAQGTGFYEQYF.

The chain couples TRBV19 to TRBJ2-3, with D perhaps assigned TRBD1 or TRBD2 (6 bases each). The CDR3 spans 15 residues. V shed 7 bases and J shed 0 bases, with 14 bases lying between them. CDR1 LNHDA and CDR2 SQIVND come from the germline V gene (reference sequence). CDR3 coding DNA: TGTGCCAGTACTACAGGGAGGTGGAGCACAGATACGCAGTATTTT. It codes for CASTTGRWSTDTQYF.

This clone has ten or more counts. V is TRBV5-4 and J is TRBJ1-4, with a weak D call TRBD1 (5 bases). Germline V CDR1 and CDR2: SGHNT, YYREEE (reference sequence). CDR3 size: 14 residues. The V and J ends lost 4 bases and 3 bases respectively, with 10 bases between them. This CDR3 reads CASSLDKANEKLFF. DNA for the CDR3: TGTGCCAGCAGCCTGGACAAAGCTAATGAAAAACTGTTTTTT.

The chain employs TRBV9 and TRBJ2-3; 8 nucleotides line up with TRBD2. With 0 bases clipped from V and 2 bases from J, the junction kept 5 bases outside the gene matches. This CDR3 has 16 amino acids. Germline-derived CDR1 and CDR2 are SGDLS and YYNGEE. The CDR3 here is CASSVGIAGYTDTQYF. The CDR3 DNA is TGTGCCAGCAGCGTAGGAATAGCGGGATACACAGATACGCAGTATTTT.

The V and J genes are TRBV28 and TRBJ2-7; D unclear. V lost 4 bases to trimming and J lost 3 bases, with 10 bases between them. This CDR3 has 13 amino acids. The germline V gene encodes CDR1 MDHEN and CDR2 SYDVKM. CDR3 nucleotides: TGTGCCAGCAGTTCCCAGCCAGACTACGAGCAGTACTTC. Its protein is CASSSQPDYEQYF.

This chain connects TRBV25-1 to TRBJ2-3; the match to TRBD1 covers 8 bases. The CDR3 runs 16 residues. The J segment lost 0 bases and the V segment lost 1 base, leaving 3 bases of the junction unmatched. From germline, CDR1 is MGHDK and CDR2 SYGVNS. The DNA for the CDR3 is TGTGCCAGCAGTGAATTTGGGACAGGTAGCACAGATACGCAGTATTTT. It yields the protein CASSEFGTGSTDTQYF.

The V call is TRBV5-4, the J call TRBJ2-5; 8 positions agree with TRBD2. V lost 0 bases and J lost 3; bases outside the gene matches: 10. Per the germline V gene, CDR1 is SGHNT and CDR2 is YYREEE (reference sequence). The length of the CDR3 is 17 residues. The CDR3 DNA reads as TGTGCCAGCAGCTTGGAGGTCTGGGAGACTAGCGAAGAGACCCAGTACTTC. Its translation: CASSLEVWETSEETQYF.

CDR3 sequence: CASSLTYSSKGEKLFF. In nucleotides, the CDR3 is TGTGCCAGCAGTCTAACGTACAGTTCCAAGGGTGAAAAACTGTTTTTT. The gene calls are TRBV28 and TRBJ1-4; D not certain. The V gene's germline CDR1 is MDHEN and CDR2 SYDVKM. This CDR3 contains 16 residues. V lost 5 bases and J lost 7, with 20 bases in between.

The chain uses TRBV10-2 and TRBJ2-1; D not certain. Germline-derived CDR1 and CDR2 are WSHSY and SAAADI. This CDR3 comprises 14 residues. Trimming pared 1 base from V and 6 bases from J, leaving 10 bases between. DNA of the CDR3: TGCGCCAGCAGTGAGTGGCCTAGACGCAATGAGCAGTTCTTC. This encodes CASSEWPRRNEQFF.

The genes are TRBV5-6 and TRBJ2-5; D may match TRBD1 or TRBD2 (5 bases each). V lost 7 bases, J lost 2 bases, and 9 bases lay in between. CDR1 and CDR2 (germline): SGHDT, YYEEEE. The CDR3 runs to 12 residues. The CDR3 coding sequence is TGTGCCAGCGACGGGGCGCAAGAGACCCAGTACTTC. This encodes CASDGAQETQYF.